These T cell receptor beta chains were read from a single sample in a study of cytotoxic CD8 clonotypes in ibrutinib-treated CLL. The table came from immunoSEQ multiplex PCR; TCRdb's copy has only in-frame clones and leaves some out. Among some 200,000 clones, 72% were seen once, and the ten largest hold roughly 13%. Sequences were derived from PBMCs, sampled after 24 months of ibrutinib treatment. These receptor sequences come from a human donor with chronic lymphocytic leukemia. Both conserved end residues are part of each CDR3. Each record gives: D gene, J gene, clone size, V gene, CDR3 protein, CDR3 DNA. D genes are given only for firm matches. Part of the rows lack a size; the others show once, few, many or a class for expanded clones.

-	TRBJ2-1	few	TRBV7-8	CASSTGTYYGYEQFF	TGTGCCAGCAGTACCGGGACCTACTATGGGTATGAGCAGTTCTTC
-	TRBJ2-1	-	TRBV9	CASSVGLGVKDEQFF	TGTGCCAGCAGCGTAGGCCTCGGCGTGAAAGATGAGCAGTTCTTC
TRBD2	TRBJ2-5	-	TRBV15	CATSVGLAETQYF	TGTGCCACCAGCGTGGGACTAGCAGAGACCCAGTACTTC
TRBD1	TRBJ2-2	few	TRBV28	CASSIGQAGELFF	TGTGCCAGCAGTATAGGACAGGCCGGGGAGCTGTTTTTT
-	TRBJ2-7	-	TRBV29-1	CSVESGTYEQYF	TGCAGCGTAGAGAGCGGTACCTACGAGCAGTACTTC
-	TRBJ1-1	-	TRBV4-3	CASSHEGPLNTEAFF	TGCGCCAGCAGCCATGAAGGACCACTGAACACTGAAGCTTTCTTT
TRBD1	TRBJ1-1	few	TRBV6-1	CASSGAPGGEAFF	TGTGCCAGCAGTGGGGCCCCAGGGGGTGAAGCTTTCTTT
-	TRBJ2-1	once	TRBV4-1	CASSQRNYNEQFF	TGCGCCAGCAGCCAACGTAATTACAATGAGCAGTTCTTC
-	TRBJ1-1	-	TRBV19	CASSIAREAFF	TGTGCCAGTAGTATAGCCCGTGAAGCTTTCTTT
TRBD1	TRBJ1-1	few	TRBV28	CASSPTGTGNTEAFF	TGTGCCAGCAGTCCCACCGGGACAGGGAACACTGAAGCTTTCTTT
-	TRBJ1-4	-	TRBV6-5	CASSYAPRQRNEKLFF	TGTGCCAGCAGTTACGCCCCTAGACAGAGGAATGAAAAACTGTTTTTT
-	TRBJ1-2	few	TRBV4-1	CASSQDRRKGFNYGYTF	TGCGCCAGCAGCCAAGACCGAAGGAAGGGATTTAACTATGGCTACACCTTC
-	TRBJ1-2	-	TRBV7-9	CASSFQGFQTNYGYTF	TGTGCCAGCAGCTTCCAGGGCTTCCAGACAAACTATGGCTACACCTTC
TRBD1	TRBJ1-5	few	TRBV25-1	CASSLTGLNQPQHF	TGTGCCAGCAGTCTGACAGGGCTAAATCAGCCCCAGCATTTT
-	TRBJ1-5	few	TRBV10-3	CAISEFGQPQHF	TGTGCCATCAGTGAGTTTGGTCAGCCCCAGCATTTT
-	TRBJ2-3	-	TRBV5-6	CASSLRTYSLTQYF	TGTGCCAGCAGCCTCAGGACCTACTCCCTTACGCAGTATTTT
TRBD1	TRBJ1-2	-	TRBV29-1	CSVEDGKRQGFSLYGYTF	TGCAGCGTTGAAGATGGAAAGCGACAGGGGTTCTCCCTCTATGGCTACACCTTC
-	TRBJ2-3	once	TRBV30	CAWSHRFGGGFLTDTQYF	TGTGCCTGGAGCCACCGATTTGGGGGGGGCTTCCTCACAGATACGCAGTATTTT
-	TRBJ1-2	-	TRBV5-6	CASSPVGGNYGYTF	TGTGCCAGCAGCCCTGTCGGGGGGAACTATGGCTACACCTTC
TRBD1	TRBJ2-7	-	TRBV27	CASSLRRGGFYEQYF	TGTGCCAGCAGTTTAAGGCGAGGGGGCTTCTACGAGCAGTACTTC
-	TRBJ2-7	-	TRBV27	CASSLIRTANLYEQYF	TGTGCCAGCAGTTTAATCCGGACAGCAAACTTGTACGAGCAGTACTTC
TRBD1	TRBJ1-2	-	TRBV7-6	CASSERQGDGYTF	TGTGCCAGCAGCGAACGACAGGGCGATGGCTACACCTTC
TRBD1	TRBJ2-7	few	TRBV28	CASSPHGTGTYEQYF	TGTGCCAGCAGTCCTCACGGGACAGGGACCTACGAGCAGTACTTC
-	TRBJ1-1	-	TRBV18	CASSPRRGWDQAFF	TGTGCCAGCTCACCTCGTCGGGGATGGGACCAAGCTTTCTTT
-	TRBJ2-2	-	TRBV4-1	CASSQDWVGSGELFF	TGCGCCAGCAGCCAAGATTGGGTAGGATCCGGGGAGCTGTTTTTT
-	TRBJ2-1	-	TRBV7-9	CASSLAPLGQFF	TGTGCCAGCAGCTTAGCACCCCTGGGGCAGTTCTTC